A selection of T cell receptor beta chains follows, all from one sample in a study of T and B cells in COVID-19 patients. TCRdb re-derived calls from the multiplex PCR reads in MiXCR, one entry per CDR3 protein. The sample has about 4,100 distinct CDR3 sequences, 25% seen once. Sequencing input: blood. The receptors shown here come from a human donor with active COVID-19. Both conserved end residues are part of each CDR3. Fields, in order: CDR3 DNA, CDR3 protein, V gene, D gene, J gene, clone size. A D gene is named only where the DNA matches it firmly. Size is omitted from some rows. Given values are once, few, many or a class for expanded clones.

TGTGCCAGCAGCTATGCAGGGGGCGGGTATGGCTACACCTTC | CASSYAGGGYGYTF | TRBV6-6 | TRBD1 | TRBJ1-2 | medium-sized
TGTGCCAGCAGTTACAGCAGCGGGAGGGCCGGGGAGACCCAGTACTTC | CASSYSSGRAGETQYF | TRBV6-5 | TRBD2 | TRBJ2-5 | medium-sized
TGTGCCAGCAGTTACTCCGGACTAGCGGAGGAGACCCAGTACTTC | CASSYSGLAEETQYF | TRBV6-5 | TRBD2 | TRBJ2-5 | medium-sized
TGTGCCAGCAGTCAGAGGCGTTTGGAGGGGAGTGAAAAACTGTTTTTT | CASSQRRLEGSEKLFF | TRBV6-6 | - | TRBJ1-4 | medium-sized
TGTGCCAGCAGCCTAAGTGGACAGGGGAGCGGGGCCAACGTCCTGACTTTC | CASSLSGQGSGANVLTF | TRBV5-6 | TRBD1 | TRBJ2-6 | once
TGTGCCTGGAGTAAGGGGAAAAATGAGCAGTTCTTC | CAWSKGKNEQFF | TRBV30 | - | TRBJ2-1 | -
TGTGCCAGCGGCCGACTAGCTACCCATGAGCAGTTCTTC | CASGRLATHEQFF | TRBV6-5 | TRBD2 | TRBJ2-1 | medium-sized
TGTGCCAGCAGCTTTAGCGGGAGGGGGTACAATGAGCAGTTCTTC | CASSFSGRGYNEQFF | TRBV7-2 | TRBD2 | TRBJ2-1 | -
TGTGCCAGCAGATCCGGACAGGCAATCTCTGGGGCCAACGTCCTGACTTTC | CASRSGQAISGANVLTF | TRBV27 | TRBD1 | TRBJ2-6 | medium-sized
TGTGCCGGCAGAGGATCAGCGGGAGTGGGCACCGGGGAGCTGTTTTTT | CAGRGSAGVGTGELFF | TRBV28 | TRBD2 | TRBJ2-2 | -
TGTGCCACCAGTGATTTCTCATCGGGGGATCACAATGAGCAGTTCTTC | CATSDFSSGDHNEQFF | TRBV24-1 | - | TRBJ2-1 | -
TGTGCCAGCAGCCGACAGGGGTCTAATGAAAAACTGTTTTTT | CASSRQGSNEKLFF | TRBV6-5 | TRBD1 | TRBJ1-4 | medium-sized
TGCGCCAGCAGCTTGGGGGCTCGGGGGGGAGAGACCCAGTACTTC | CASSLGARGGETQYF | TRBV5-1 | TRBD2 | TRBJ2-5 | few
TGTGCCAGCAGTTCCGGGACAGGGAGCTCCTACGAGCAGTACTTC | CASSSGTGSSYEQYF | TRBV6-5 | TRBD1 | TRBJ2-7 | medium-sized
TGTGCCACCAGCAGAGATCTAGCGGGGGGGGCCAACGTCCTGACTTTC | CATSRDLAGGANVLTF | TRBV15 | TRBD2 | TRBJ2-6 | medium-sized
TGTGCCAGTAGTATTATGAGCGGGGCCTACAATGAGCAGTTCTTC | CASSIMSGAYNEQFF | TRBV19 | TRBD2 | TRBJ2-1 | medium-sized
TGTGCCAGTAGTATAGTCTGGACAGGGGCTAATCAGCCCCAGCATTTT | CASSIVWTGANQPQHF | TRBV19 | TRBD1 | TRBJ1-5 | medium-sized